One T cell receptor beta chain is described in this entry. Germline values: CDR1 MNHEY, CDR2 SVGEGT. This CDR3 has 17 amino acids. Trimming took 2 bases from V and 6 from J, leaving 22 bases between them. This record comes from a study of blood T cell repertoires in COVID-19. In the original workflow: Nucleated cell counts were estimated from reference gene primer amplification. Assay used: immunoSEQ multiplex PCR; TCRdb lists only in-frame clones, some missing. D and trimming were read from the DNA, whereas the V and J calls and clone size are those reported in that table. The sample carries roughly 73,000 clones, roughly 90% recorded once.

The origin of this receptor is a man aged 45-65 years with acute or convalescent COVID-19. V gene TRBV6-2 or TRBV6-3 combines with J gene TRBJ1-2, with a weak D call TRBD1 (6 bases). The specimen sequenced was peripheral blood. The CDR3 reads CASSYPPSSSGDDGYTF. The CDR3, as DNA: TGTGCCAGCAGTTACCCACCGTCTTCATCAGGGGATGATGGCTACACCTTC.